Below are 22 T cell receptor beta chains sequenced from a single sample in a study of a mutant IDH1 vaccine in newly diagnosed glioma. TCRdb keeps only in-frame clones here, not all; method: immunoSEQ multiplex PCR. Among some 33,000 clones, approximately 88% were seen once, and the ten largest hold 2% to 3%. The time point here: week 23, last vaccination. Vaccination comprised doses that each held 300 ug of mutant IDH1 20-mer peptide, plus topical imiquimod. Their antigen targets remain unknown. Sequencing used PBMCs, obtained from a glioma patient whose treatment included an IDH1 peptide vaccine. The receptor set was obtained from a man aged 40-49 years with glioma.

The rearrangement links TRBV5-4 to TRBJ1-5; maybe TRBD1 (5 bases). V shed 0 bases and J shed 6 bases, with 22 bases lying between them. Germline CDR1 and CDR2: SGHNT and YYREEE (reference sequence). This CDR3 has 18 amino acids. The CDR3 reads CASSLAYSGRVASQPQHF. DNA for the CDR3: TGTGCCAGCAGCTTGGCCTATAGCGGCAGGGTGGCATCTCAGCCCCAGCATTTT.

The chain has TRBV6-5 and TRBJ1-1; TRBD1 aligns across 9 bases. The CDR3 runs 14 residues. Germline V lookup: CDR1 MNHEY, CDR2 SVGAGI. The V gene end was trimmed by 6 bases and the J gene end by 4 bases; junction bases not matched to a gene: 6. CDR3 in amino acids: CASSRGTGSTEAFF. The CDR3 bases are TGTGCCAGCAGCCGAGGGACAGGGAGCACTGAAGCTTTCTTT.

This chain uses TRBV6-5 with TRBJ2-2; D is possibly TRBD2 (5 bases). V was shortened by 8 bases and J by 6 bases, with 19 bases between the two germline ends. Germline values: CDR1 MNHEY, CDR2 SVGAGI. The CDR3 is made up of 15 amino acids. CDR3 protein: CASGPGVGESGELFF. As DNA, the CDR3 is TGTGCCAGCGGCCCCGGGGTGGGAGAATCCGGGGAGCTGTTTTTT.

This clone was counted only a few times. In nucleotides, the CDR3 is TGCGCCAGCAGTTGGACAGGGGGGAACACTGAAGCTTTCTTT. It yields the protein CASSWTGGNTEAFF. This chain joins TRBV5-1 and TRBJ1-1; 10 nucleotides match TRBD1. Per germline, CDR1 SGHRS and CDR2 YFSETQ. The V and J ends lost 5 bases and 1 base, in that order; junction bases with no gene match: 2. The CDR3 has 14 amino acids.

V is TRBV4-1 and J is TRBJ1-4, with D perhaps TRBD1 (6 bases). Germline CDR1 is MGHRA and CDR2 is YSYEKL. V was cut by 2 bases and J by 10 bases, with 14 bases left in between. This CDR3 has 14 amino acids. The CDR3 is CASSQMGAYRKLFF. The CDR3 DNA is TGCGCCAGCAGCCAAATGGGGGCTTACCGAAAACTGTTTTTT.

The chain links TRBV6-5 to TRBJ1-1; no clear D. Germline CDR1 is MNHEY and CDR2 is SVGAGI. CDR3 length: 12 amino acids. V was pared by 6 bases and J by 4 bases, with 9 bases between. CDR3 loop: CASSRLSTEAFF. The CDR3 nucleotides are TGTGCCAGCAGCAGACTCTCCACTGAAGCTTTCTTT.

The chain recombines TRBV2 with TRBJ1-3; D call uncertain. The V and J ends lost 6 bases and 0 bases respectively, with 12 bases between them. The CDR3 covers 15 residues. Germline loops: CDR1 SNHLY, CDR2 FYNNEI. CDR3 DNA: TGTGCCAGCAGGGACGGTCGATCCTCTGGAAACACCATATATTTT. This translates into CASRDGRSSGNTIYF.

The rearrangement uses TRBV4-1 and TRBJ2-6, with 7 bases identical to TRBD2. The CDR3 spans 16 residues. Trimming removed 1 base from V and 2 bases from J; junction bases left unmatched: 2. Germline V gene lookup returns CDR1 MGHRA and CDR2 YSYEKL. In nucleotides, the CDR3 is TGCGCCAGCAGCCAAGTGGGAGGGACTGGGGCCAACGTCCTGACTTTC. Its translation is CASSQVGGTGANVLTF.

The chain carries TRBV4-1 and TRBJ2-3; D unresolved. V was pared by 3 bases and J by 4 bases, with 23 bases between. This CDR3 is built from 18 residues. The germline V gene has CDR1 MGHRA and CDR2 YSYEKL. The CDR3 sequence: CASSHKQLIKQKADTQYF. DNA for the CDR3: TGCGCCAGCAGCCACAAACAACTCATTAAGCAGAAGGCAGATACGCAGTATTTT.

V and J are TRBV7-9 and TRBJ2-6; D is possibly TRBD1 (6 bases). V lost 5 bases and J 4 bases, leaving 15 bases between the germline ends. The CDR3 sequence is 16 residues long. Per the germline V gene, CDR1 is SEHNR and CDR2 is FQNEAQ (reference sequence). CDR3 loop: CASSNNDRSGANVLTF. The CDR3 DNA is TGTGCCAGCAGCAACAACGACAGGTCCGGGGCCAACGTCCTGACTTTC. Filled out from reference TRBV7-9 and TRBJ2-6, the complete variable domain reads DTGVSQNPRHKITKRGQNVTFRCDPISEHNRLYWYRQTLGQGPEFLTYFQNEAQLEKSRLLSDRFSAERPKGSFSTLEIQRTEQGDSAMYLCASSNNDRSGANVLTFGAGSRLTVL.

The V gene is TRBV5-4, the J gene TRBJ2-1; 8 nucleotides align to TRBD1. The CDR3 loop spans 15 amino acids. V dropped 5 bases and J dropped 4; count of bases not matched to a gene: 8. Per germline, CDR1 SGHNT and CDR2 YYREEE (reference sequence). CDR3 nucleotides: TGTGCCAGCAGTTCCGACAGGGGCGGTTACAATGAGCAGTTCTTC. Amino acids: CASSSDRGGYNEQFF.

The CDR3 DNA follows: TGTGCCAGCAGTGAAGCGCTTGGGGCCTGGGGCTACACCTTC. Its translation is CASSEALGAWGYTF. The rearrangement joins TRBV2 to TRBJ1-2, with a tentative D call TRBD1 (5 bases). This CDR3 is built from 14 residues. Germline V CDR1 and CDR2: SNHLY, FYNNEI. The V end was cut by 0 bases, the J end by 8 bases, with 13 bases between. Looking up the rest from reference TRBV2 and TRBJ1-2 gives the full variable domain: EPEVTQTPSHQVTQMGQEVILRCVPISNHLYFYWYRQILGQKVEFLVSFYNNEISEKSEIFDDQFSVERPDGSNFTLKIRSTKLEDSAMYFCASSEALGAWGYTFGSGTRLTVV.

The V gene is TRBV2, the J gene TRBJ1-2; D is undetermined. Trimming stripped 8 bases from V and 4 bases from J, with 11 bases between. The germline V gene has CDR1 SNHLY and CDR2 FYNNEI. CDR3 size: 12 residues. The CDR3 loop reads CASRKGLYGYTF. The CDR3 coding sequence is TGTGCCAGCCGAAAGGGCCTCTATGGCTACACCTTC.

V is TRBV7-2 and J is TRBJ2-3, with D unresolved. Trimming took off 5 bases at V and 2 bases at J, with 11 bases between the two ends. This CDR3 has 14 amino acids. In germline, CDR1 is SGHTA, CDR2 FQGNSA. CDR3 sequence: CASSLRRPTDTQYF. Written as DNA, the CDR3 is TGTGCCAGCAGCCTCCGACGACCCACAGATACGCAGTATTTT.

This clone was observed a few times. The CDR3 coding sequence is TGTGCCAGCAGTTACCACCGCGAGCAGTACTTC. It translates to CASSYHREQYF. The V gene is TRBV6-5, the J gene TRBJ2-7; D uncertain. Trimming removed 2 bases at V and 6 bases at J, with 5 bases between. The germline CDR1 and CDR2 sequences are MNHEY and SVGAGI. The CDR3 covers 11 residues.

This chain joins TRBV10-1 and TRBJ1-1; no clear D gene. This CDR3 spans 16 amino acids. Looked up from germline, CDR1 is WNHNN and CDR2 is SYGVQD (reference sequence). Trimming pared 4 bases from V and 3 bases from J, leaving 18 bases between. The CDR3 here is CASSVKSRGLDTEAFF. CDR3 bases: TGCGCCAGCAGTGTTAAATCCCGGGGTTTAGACACTGAAGCTTTCTTT.

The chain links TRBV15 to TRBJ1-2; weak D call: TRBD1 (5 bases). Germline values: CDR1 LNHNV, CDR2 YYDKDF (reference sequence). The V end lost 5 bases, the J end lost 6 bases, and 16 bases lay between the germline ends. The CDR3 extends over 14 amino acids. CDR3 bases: TGTGCCACCAGCCGCCTAGTGGGCAGGGATGGCTACACCTTC. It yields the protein CATSRLVGRDGYTF.

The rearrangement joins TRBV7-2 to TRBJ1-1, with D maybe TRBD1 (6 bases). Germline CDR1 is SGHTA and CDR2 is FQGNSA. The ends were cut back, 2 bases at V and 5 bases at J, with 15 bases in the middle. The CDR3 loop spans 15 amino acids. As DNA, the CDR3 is TGTGCCAGCAGCTTACGTCGGGGGGCGCGAACTGAAGCTTTCTTT. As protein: CASSLRRGARTEAFF.

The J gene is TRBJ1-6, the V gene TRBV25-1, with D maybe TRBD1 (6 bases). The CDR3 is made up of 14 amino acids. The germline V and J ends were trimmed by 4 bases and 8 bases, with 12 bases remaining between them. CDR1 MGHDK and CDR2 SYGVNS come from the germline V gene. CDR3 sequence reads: CASSAPGHYSPLHF. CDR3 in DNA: TGTGCCAGCAGTGCCCCGGGACATTATTCACCCCTCCACTTT.

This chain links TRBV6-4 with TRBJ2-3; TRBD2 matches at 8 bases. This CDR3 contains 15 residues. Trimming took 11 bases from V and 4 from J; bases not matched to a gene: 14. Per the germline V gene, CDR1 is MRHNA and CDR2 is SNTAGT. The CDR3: CAGLGAGGGPDTQYF. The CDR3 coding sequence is TGTGCCGGCTTGGGCGCGGGGGGAGGGCCAGATACGCAGTATTTT.

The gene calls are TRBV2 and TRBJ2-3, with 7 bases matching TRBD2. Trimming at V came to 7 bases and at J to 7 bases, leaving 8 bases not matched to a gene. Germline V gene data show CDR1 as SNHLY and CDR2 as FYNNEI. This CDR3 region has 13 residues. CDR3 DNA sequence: TGTGCCAGCAAAAGTGGGGGGGGTAATACGCAGTATTTT. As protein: CASKSGGGNTQYF.

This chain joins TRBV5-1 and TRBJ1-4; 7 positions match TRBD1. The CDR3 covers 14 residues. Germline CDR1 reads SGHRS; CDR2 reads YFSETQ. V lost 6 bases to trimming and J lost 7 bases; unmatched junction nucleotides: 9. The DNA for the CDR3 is TGCGCCAGCACGGACCGACAGGGTGGTGAAAAACTGTTTTTT. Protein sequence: CASTDRQGGEKLFF.